This is a list of T cell receptor beta chains from one sample in a study of follicular helper T cells after annual influenza vaccination. Libraries were prepared by immunoSEQ multiplex PCR; TCRdb keeps only in-frame clonotypes and omits some of them. Of thousands of clones listed, roughly 80% were seen once; the top ten hold around 3.3%. This specimen consisted of CXCR5+ CD38- circulating T follicular helper cells from blood, obtained 7 days after influenza vaccination. These TCRs come from an adult who received the influenza vaccine. The CDR3 runs from the conserved cysteine through the conserved F or W. The order of the fields is D gene, clone size, J gene, V gene, CDR3 DNA, CDR3 protein. D genes are given only for firm matches. Some rows have no size entry. The others give once, few or many, or a class for an expanded clone.

. | . | TRBJ2-7 | TRBV7-2 | TGTGCCAGCAGCTTAGTGGGAGGGGGGACCTACGAGCAGTACTTC | CASSLVGGGTYEQYF
TRBD1 | . | TRBJ1-2 | TRBV6-1 | TGTGCCAGCAGGAAGGCCAGGGGGCATGGCTATGGCTACACCTTC | CASRKARGHGYGYTF
TRBD1 | . | TRBJ1-1 | TRBV10-3 | TGTGCCATCAGTGGGACAGGGGGCACTGAAGCTTTCTTT | CAISGTGGTEAFF
TRBD2 | . | TRBJ2-5 | TRBV4-2 | TGTGCCAGCAGTCGTGCCTCACTAGCGGCAACACAAGAGACCCAGTACTTC | CASSRASLAATQETQYF
. | few | TRBJ1-2 | TRBV7-9 | TGTGCCAGCAGCTTAGAGACAGTCTACTATGGCTACACCTTC | CASSLETVYYGYTF
TRBD2 | once | TRBJ2-3 | TRBV9 | TGTGCCAGCGGAGAACTAGCGGCGTCCCCAGATACGCAGTATTTT | CASGELAASPDTQYF
TRBD2 | . | TRBJ2-6 | TRBV27 | TGTGCCAGCAGTTTATCTTATCGGGAGGCTGGGGCCAACGTCCTGACTTTC | CASSLSYREAGANVLTF
. | . | TRBJ1-3 | TRBV14 | TGTGCCAGCAGCCGTCCAGCGGGAAACACCATATATTTT | CASSRPAGNTIYF
. | . | TRBJ1-1 | TRBV30 | TGTGCCTGGAGTGCTGTGGGGGCATACACTGAAGCTTTCTTT | CAWSAVGAYTEAFF
TRBD2 | . | TRBJ2-5 | TRBV5-1 | TGCGCCAGCAGCCTGGTAGCTAGCGGGGCAAACCAAGAGACCCAGTACTTC | CASSLVASGANQETQYF
TRBD2 | once | TRBJ2-2 | TRBV27 | TGTGCCAGCAAGGACTTGCGGGGAGGGCGGGTCGGGGAGCTGTTTTTT | CASKDLRGGRVGELFF
. | . | TRBJ2-3 | TRBV6-1 | TGTGCCAGCAACACCGGGGACCCAACAGATACGCAGTATTTT | CASNTGDPTDTQYF
. | . | TRBJ1-1 | TRBV6-5 | TGTGCCAGCGGTACGAACACTGAAGCTTTCTTT | CASGTNTEAFF
. | . | TRBJ2-7 | TRBV30 | TGTGCCTGGAGCGACCCCTTAAGGACTCTGAGTGAGCAGTACTTC | CAWSDPLRTLSEQYF
. | . | TRBJ2-3 | TRBV7-8 | TGTGCCAGCAGCTTAGAGAGGACAGATACGCAGTATTTT | CASSLERTDTQYF
TRBD2 | once | TRBJ2-7 | TRBV14 | TGTGCCAGCAGCCACCGGATGGGGACTAGTAATGAGCAGTACTTC | CASSHRMGTSNEQYF
TRBD2 | . | TRBJ2-1 | TRBV18 | TGTGCCAGCTCACTTGGACTAGCGGGAGACGGGGAGCAGTTCTTC | CASSLGLAGDGEQFF
. | . | TRBJ2-7 | TRBV28 | TGTGCCAGCAGTTTAGACAGCTCCTACGAGCAGTACTTC | CASSLDSSYEQYF
TRBD1 | . | TRBJ2-2 | TRBV30 | TGTGCTCAGGGACAGAGGAATACCGGGGAGCTGTTTTTT | CAQGQRNTGELFF
. | . | TRBJ2-1 | TRBV25-1 | TGTGCCAGCAGTGGGGACATCGGCAATGAGCAGTTCTTC | CASSGDIGNEQFF
TRBD1 | few | TRBJ1-2 | TRBV7-8 | TGTGCCAGCAGCTTCGGGACAGGGGGAGATGGCTACACCTTC | CASSFGTGGDGYTF
. | once | TRBJ2-7 | TRBV6-1 | TGTGCCAGCAGCCACCCCACCATATACGAGCAGTACTTC | CASSHPTIYEQYF
TRBD2 | . | TRBJ2-5 | TRBV19 | TGTGCCAGTAGTATTGGGGAAGCGGGAGGGTTCACTAAGACCCAGTACTTC | CASSIGEAGGFTKTQYF
. | . | TRBJ2-1 | TRBV27 | TGTGCCAGCAGTGCAGCCCTGCAGGGCTACAATGAGCAGTTCTTC | CASSAALQGYNEQFF
. | . | TRBJ2-5 | TRBV18 | TGTGCCAGCTCACCAACCGCAGGAGAGACCCAGTACTTC | CASSPTAGETQYF
. | . | TRBJ1-1 | TRBV7-2 | TGTGCCAGCAGCTTAGGGGGGCGGGTTGAAGCTTTCTTT | CASSLGGRVEAFF
TRBD1 | . | TRBJ2-7 | TRBV11-2 | TGTGCCAGCAGCTTAGGGGCCGGGACAGGGGGCCGGGAGCAGTACTTC | CASSLGAGTGGREQYF
TRBD2 | . | TRBJ2-1 | TRBV19 | TGTGCCAGTAGTGCCCGCCAGCTAGCGGGGGGCCCCAATGAGCAGTTCTTC | CASSARQLAGGPNEQFF
. | . | TRBJ2-7 | TRBV7-6 | TGTGCCAGCAGCTTAGTTTCAGGGGAACCAGGGCACGAGCAGTACTTC | CASSLVSGEPGHEQYF
. | . | TRBJ1-2 | TRBV6-1 | TGTGCCAGCAGTGCAGGCAGGGCAACTAACTATGGCTACACCTTC | CASSAGRATNYGYTF
. | few | TRBJ1-1 | TRBV5-4 | TGTGCCAGCAGCTTTAGCCTGAACACTGAAGCTTTCTTT | CASSFSLNTEAFF
. | . | TRBJ2-3 | TRBV7-2 | TGTGCCAGCAGCTTTGATACAGGGCGCCGAGATACGCAGTATTTT | CASSFDTGRRDTQYF
. | . | TRBJ1-5 | TRBV19 | TGTGCCAGTAGCCCGTCGGGCGTAGGTACTCAGCCCCAGCATTTT | CASSPSGVGTQPQHF
. | . | TRBJ1-5 | TRBV7-8 | TGTGCCAGCAGCTCCGACAGTAATTTCCAGCCCCAGCATTTT | CASSSDSNFQPQHF
. | . | TRBJ2-7 | TRBV15 | TGTGCCACCAGCAGACGGAAGGAGGCCGAGCAGTACTTC | CATSRRKEAEQYF
. | . | TRBJ1-6 | TRBV6-6 | TGTGCCAGCAGTCAGCCGGGACGGCCGGATCCCCTCCACTTT | CASSQPGRPDPLHF
TRBD1 | . | TRBJ2-5 | TRBV6-4 | TGTGCCAGCAGGAATCCGGGACAGGGGGTGATGAAGACCCAGTACTTC | CASRNPGQGVMKTQYF
. | . | TRBJ2-7 | TRBV10-2 | TGCGCCAGCAGTCGGGACGCATACCTTGAGCAGTACTTC | CASSRDAYLEQYF